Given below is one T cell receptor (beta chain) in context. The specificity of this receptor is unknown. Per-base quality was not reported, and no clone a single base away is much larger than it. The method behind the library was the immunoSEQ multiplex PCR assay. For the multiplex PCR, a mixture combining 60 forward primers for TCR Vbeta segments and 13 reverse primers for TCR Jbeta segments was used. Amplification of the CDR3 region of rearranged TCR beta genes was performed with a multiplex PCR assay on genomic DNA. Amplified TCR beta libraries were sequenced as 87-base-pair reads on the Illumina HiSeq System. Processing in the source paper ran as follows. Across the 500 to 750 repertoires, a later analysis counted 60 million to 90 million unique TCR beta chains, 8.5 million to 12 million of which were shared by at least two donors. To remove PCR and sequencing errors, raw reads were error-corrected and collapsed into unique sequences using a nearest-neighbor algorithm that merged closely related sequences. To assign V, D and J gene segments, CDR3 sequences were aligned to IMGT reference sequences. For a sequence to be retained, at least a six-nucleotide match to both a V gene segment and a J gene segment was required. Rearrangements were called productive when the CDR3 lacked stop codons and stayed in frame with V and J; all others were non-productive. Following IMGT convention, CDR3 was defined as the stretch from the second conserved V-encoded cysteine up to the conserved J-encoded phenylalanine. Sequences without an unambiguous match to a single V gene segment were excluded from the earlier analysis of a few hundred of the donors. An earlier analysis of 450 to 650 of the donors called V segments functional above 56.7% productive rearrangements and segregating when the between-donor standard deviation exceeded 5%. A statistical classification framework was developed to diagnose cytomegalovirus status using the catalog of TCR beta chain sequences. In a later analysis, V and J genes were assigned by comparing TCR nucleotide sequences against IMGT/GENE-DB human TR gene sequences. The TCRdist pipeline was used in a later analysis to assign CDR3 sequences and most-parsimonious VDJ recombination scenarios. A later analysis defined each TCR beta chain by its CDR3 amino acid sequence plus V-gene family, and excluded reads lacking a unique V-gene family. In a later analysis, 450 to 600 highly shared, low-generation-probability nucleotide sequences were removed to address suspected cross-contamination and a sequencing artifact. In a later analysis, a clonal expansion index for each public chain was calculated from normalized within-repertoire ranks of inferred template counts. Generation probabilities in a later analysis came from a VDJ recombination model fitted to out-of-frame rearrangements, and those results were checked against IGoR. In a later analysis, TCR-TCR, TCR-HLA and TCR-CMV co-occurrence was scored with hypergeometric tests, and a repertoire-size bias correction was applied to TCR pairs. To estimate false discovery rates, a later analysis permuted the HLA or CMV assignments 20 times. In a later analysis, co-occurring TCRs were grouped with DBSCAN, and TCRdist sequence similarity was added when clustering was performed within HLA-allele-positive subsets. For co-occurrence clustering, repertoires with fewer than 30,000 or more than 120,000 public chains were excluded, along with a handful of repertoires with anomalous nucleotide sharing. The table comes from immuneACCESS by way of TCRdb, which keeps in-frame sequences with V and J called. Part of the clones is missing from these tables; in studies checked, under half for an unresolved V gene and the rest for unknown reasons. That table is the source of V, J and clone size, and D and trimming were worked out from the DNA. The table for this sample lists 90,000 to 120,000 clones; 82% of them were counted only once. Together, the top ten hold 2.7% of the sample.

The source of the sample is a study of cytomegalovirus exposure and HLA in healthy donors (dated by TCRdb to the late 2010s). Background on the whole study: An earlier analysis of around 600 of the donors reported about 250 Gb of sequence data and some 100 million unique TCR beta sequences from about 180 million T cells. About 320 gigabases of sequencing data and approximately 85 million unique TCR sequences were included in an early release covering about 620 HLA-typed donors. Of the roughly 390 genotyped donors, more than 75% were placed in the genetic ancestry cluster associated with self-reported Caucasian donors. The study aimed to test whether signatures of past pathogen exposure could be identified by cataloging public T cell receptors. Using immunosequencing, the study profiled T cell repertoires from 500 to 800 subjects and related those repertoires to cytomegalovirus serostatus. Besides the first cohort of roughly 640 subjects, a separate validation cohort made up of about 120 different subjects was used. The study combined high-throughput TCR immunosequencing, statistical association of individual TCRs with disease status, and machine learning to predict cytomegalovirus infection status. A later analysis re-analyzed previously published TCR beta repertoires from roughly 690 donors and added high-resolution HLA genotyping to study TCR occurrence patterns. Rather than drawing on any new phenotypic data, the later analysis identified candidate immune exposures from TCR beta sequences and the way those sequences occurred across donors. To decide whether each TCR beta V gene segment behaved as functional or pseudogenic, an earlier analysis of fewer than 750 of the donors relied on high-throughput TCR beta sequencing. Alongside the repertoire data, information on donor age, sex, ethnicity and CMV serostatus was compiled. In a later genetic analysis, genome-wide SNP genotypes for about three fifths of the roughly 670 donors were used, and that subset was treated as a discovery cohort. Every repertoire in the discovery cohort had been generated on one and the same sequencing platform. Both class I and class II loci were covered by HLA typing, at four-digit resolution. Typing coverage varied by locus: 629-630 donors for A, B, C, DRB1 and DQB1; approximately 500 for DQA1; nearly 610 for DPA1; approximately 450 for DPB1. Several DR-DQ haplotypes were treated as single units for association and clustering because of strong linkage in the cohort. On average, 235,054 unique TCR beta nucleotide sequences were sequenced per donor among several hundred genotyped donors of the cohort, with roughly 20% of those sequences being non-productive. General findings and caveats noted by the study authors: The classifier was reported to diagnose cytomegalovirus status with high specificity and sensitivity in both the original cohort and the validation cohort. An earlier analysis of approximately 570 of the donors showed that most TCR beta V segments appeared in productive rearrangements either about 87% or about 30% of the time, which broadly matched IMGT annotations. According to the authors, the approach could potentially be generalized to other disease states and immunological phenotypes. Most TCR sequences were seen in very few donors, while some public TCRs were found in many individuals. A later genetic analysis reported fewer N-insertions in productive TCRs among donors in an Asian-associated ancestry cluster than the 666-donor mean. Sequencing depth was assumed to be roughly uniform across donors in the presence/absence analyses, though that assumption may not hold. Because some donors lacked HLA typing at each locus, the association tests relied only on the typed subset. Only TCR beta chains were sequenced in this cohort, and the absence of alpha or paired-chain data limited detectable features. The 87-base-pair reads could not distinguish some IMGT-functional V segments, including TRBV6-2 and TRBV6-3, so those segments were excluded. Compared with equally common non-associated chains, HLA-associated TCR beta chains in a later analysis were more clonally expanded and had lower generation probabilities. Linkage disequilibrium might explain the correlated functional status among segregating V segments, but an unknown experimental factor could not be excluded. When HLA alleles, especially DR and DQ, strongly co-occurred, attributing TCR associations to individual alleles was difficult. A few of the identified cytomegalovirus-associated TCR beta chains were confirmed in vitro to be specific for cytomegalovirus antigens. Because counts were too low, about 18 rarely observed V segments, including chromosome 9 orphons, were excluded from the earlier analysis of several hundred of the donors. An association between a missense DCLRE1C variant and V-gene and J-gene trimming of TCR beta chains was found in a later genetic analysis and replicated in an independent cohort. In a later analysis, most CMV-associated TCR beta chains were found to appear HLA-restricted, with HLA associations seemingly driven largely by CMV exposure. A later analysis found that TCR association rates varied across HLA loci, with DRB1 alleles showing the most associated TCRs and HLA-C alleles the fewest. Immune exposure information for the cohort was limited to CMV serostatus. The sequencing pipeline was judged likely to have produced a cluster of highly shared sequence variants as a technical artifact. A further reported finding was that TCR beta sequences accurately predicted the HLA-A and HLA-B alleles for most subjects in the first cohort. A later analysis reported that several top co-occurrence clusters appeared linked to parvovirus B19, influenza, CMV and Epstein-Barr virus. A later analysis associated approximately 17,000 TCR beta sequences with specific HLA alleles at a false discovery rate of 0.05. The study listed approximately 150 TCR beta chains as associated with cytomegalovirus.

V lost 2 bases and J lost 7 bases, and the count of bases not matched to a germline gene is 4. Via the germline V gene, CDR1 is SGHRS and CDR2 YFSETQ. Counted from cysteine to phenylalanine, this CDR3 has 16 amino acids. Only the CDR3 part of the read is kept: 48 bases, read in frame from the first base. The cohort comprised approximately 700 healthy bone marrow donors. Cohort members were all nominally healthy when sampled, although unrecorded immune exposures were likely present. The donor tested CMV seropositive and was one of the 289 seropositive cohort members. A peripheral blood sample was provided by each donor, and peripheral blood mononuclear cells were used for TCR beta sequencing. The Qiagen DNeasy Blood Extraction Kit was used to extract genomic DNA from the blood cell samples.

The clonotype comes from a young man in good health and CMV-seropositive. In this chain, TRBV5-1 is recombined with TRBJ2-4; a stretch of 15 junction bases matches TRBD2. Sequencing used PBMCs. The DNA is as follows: TGCGCCAGCAGCTTTGGGACTAGCGGGGGGAGGAACATTCAGTACTTC. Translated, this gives CASSFGTSGGRNIQYF.